In this sample, the clone carrying this T cell receptor (beta chain) turned up once. The target antigen is unknown. The protocol was immunoSEQ multiplex PCR, while the TCRdb copy is restricted to in-frame clones and leaves out a portion. Altogether more than 45,000 clones are present, about 83% being singletons, with the ten largest covering just over 3%. With 2 bases clipped from V and 0 bases from J, the junction kept 2 bases outside the gene matches. This CDR3 has 16 amino acids. The germline CDR1 and CDR2 sequences are KGHDR and SFDVKD. Scientists isolated CD4+ T cells after an approximately ten-day culture period ended. This entry comes from a study of vaccination effects on CD4 cells after COVID-19. Overall study context: Researchers reported culturing approximately 1.8 million PBMC in each well, adding approximately 10 IU/ml IL-2 and 10 ug/ml peptides.

V gene TRBV24-1 combines with J gene TRBJ2-2; 7 bases are shared with TRBD1. The TCR sequence derives from a human donor who received a COVID-19 vaccine. Sample: CD4+ T cells from PBMCs cultured without peptide, taken before COVID-19 vaccination. The CDR3 DNA reads TGTGCCACCAGTGATTCCGGGACAGCGAACACCGGGGAGCTGTTTTTT. Its protein is CATSDSGTANTGELFF.